Following are 10 T cell receptor beta chains from one sample sequenced in a study of T cell responses to AZD1222 COVID-19 vaccine. Sequenced by immunoSEQ multiplex PCR; TCRdb stores in-frame clones only, minus some. This sample yields about 190,000 clones, of which roughly 92% are seen a single time; around 3.6% belongs to the top ten. Sequences were derived from peripheral blood, sampled 28 days after the second dose of the MenACWY control vaccine. Receptor source: an adult who received the MenACWY meningococcal vaccine as a control.

CDR3 sequence: CASSLTFRGSGANVLTF. In DNA form, the CDR3 reads TGTGCCAGCAGCTTAACGTTCAGGGGCTCTGGGGCCAACGTCCTGACTTTC. The V call is TRBV7-3, the J call TRBJ2-6; a possible D gene is TRBD1 (6 bases). Trimming removed 0 bases from V and 0 bases from J, with 9 bases in between. The CDR3 has 17 amino acids. Germline-derived CDR1 and CDR2 are SGHTA and FQGTGA.

The gene calls are TRBV29-1 and TRBJ1-4; a weak D match, TRBD1 (5 bases). Trimming left V 4 bases short and J 3 bases short, with 9 bases between. The CDR3 runs to 13 residues. The V gene's germline CDR1 is SQVTM and CDR2 ANQGSEA. For the CDR3, the DNA is TGCAGCGTTGCAGACAGTGCTAATGAAAAACTGTTTTTT. This sequence encodes CSVADSANEKLFF.

The V and J genes are TRBV29-1 and TRBJ1-2; D is undetermined. This CDR3 has 13 amino acids. The V end lost 1 base, the J end lost 4 bases, and 10 bases lay between the germline ends. Germline V gives CDR1 SQVTM, CDR2 ANQGSEA. The CDR3 bases are TGCAGCGTTGAAGCGTTGAGCCGCTATGGCTACACCTTC. It encodes CSVEALSRYGYTF. Variable domain in full (rest from reference TRBV29-1 and TRBJ1-2): SAVISQKPSRDICQRGTSLTIQCQVDSQVTMMFWYRQQPGQSLTLIATANQGSEATYESGFVIDKFPISRPNLTFSTLTVSNMSPEDSSIYLCSVEALSRYGYTFGSGTRLTVV.

V and J are TRBV30 and TRBJ1-3; D is uncertain. Looked up from germline, CDR1 is GTSNPN and CDR2 is SVGIG (reference sequence). The length of the CDR3 is 14 residues. Trimming cost V 5 bases and J 0 bases, with 11 bases left between them. CDR3 amino acids: CAWVGSPSGNTIYF. The CDR3, as DNA: TGTGCCTGGGTCGGGTCTCCCTCTGGAAACACCATATATTTT.

The rearrangement links TRBV9 to TRBJ1-2, with a weak D call TRBD1 (5 bases). The CDR3 has 14 amino acids. V was shortened by 7 bases and J by 7 bases, with 20 bases between the two germline ends. Germline V gives CDR1 SGDLS, CDR2 YYNGEE. The CDR3 region has the DNA TGTGCCAGCGAGGCCGGCTGGGGGACCGCTGGCTACACCTTC. Protein: CASEAGWGTAGYTF. Looking up the rest from reference TRBV9 and TRBJ1-2 gives the full variable domain: DSGVTQTPKHLITATGQRVTLRCSPRSGDLSVYWYQQSLDQGLQFLIQYYNGEERAKGNILERFSAQQFPDLHSELNLSSLELGDSALYFCASEAGWGTAGYTFGSGTRLTVV.

This chain uses TRBV6-5 with TRBJ1-2, with 8 bases identical to TRBD1. Germline-derived CDR1 and CDR2 are MNHEY and SVGAGI. V dropped 5 bases and J dropped 5; count of bases not matched to a gene: 4. The CDR3 has 13 residues. In DNA form, the CDR3 reads TGTGCCAGCAGTCCCCGGACAGGGTATGGCTACACCTTC. Translated: CASSPRTGYGYTF.

The rearrangement joins TRBV9 to TRBJ2-2; D might be TRBD2 (5 bases). The CDR3 is made up of 15 amino acids. CDR1 is SGDLS and CDR2 is YYNGEE in the germline V gene. Between the trimmed V and J ends, which lost 4 bases and 5 bases, there was a span of 15 bases. The CDR3 sequence is CASSPTARGTGELFF. The CDR3, as DNA: TGTGCCAGCAGCCCGACGGCGCGCGGGACCGGGGAGCTGTTTTTT.

CDR3 DNA sequence: TGTGCCAGCAGCGATTTCCAGAGCAAGAACACCGGGGAGCTGTTTTTT. Residues: CASSDFQSKNTGELFF. V is TRBV7-2 and J is TRBJ2-2; D ambiguous. With 5 bases removed from V and 1 base from J, the gap between germline ends came to 14 bases. The CDR3 has 16 residues. Germline-derived CDR1 and CDR2 are SGHTA and FQGNSA.

CDR3 loop: CASSPSGRAGSYEQYF. The CDR3 DNA reads TGTGCCAGCAGCCCATCCGGGAGGGCCGGTAGCTACGAGCAGTACTTC. The genes are TRBV3-1 (or the pseudogene TRBV3-2) and TRBJ2-7; TRBD2 matches 8 bases. Losses at the gene ends were 4 bases for V and 3 bases for J; bases not matched to a gene: 11. The CDR3 runs to 16 residues. Per the germline V gene, CDR1 is LGHDT and CDR2 is YNNKEL (reference sequence).

This chain joins TRBV14 and TRBJ2-1, with D maybe TRBD1 (5 bases). With 0 bases removed from V and 9 bases from J, the gap between germline ends came to 15 bases. The CDR3 is 15 residues long. Per the germline V gene, CDR1 is SGHDN and CDR2 is FVKESK. The CDR3 bases are TGTGCCAGCAGCCAAGATTTTAGGGGTTTGGTTGAGCAGTTCTTC. Translation: CASSQDFRGLVEQFF.